Listed here are 6 T cell receptor beta chains from one sample, sequenced in a study of T cells after posttransplantation cyclophosphamide. The protocol was immunoSEQ multiplex PCR, while the TCRdb copy is restricted to in-frame clones and leaves out a portion. The sample includes more than 30,000 clones, none of them occurring once. Sequenced: PBMCs. These TCRs come from a girl between 5 and 17 years old in good health, CMV-negative, and a related stem cell transplant donor.

This clone was observed a handful of times. The chain recombines TRBV10-1 with TRBJ2-1; 9 nucleotides align to TRBD2. Germline V CDR1 and CDR2: WNHNN, SYGVQD (reference sequence). With 3 bases clipped from V and 3 bases from J, the junction kept 6 bases outside the gene matches. The CDR3 loop spans 16 amino acids. The CDR3 nucleotides read TGCGCCAGCAGTGATGGAGCGGGGGGATTCTACAATGAGCAGTTCTTC. This sequence encodes CASSDGAGGFYNEQFF.

The table lists this clone with many counts. V is TRBV5-1 and J is TRBJ2-4, with 9 bases that match TRBD1. The ends lost 0 bases at V and 8 bases at J; junction bases unmatched: 12. CDR3 length equals 17 residues. Germline V lookup: CDR1 SGHRS, CDR2 YFSETQ. CDR3 amino acids: CASSLARTGGGRDIQYF. The CDR3 nucleotides read TGCGCCAGCAGCTTGGCTCGCACAGGGGGCGGACGGGACATTCAGTACTTC.

This clone was found many times. V usage is TRBV5-1 and J usage is TRBJ1-1; TRBD1 agrees at 7 bases. Germline V gives CDR1 SGHRS, CDR2 YFSETQ. J lost 5 bases, V lost 4 bases, and 11 bases had no gene match. The CDR3 contains 15 residues. CDR3 in DNA: TGCGCCAGCAGCGCGGGACAGTCACAGAGGACTGAAGCTTTCTTT. Encoded protein: CASSAGQSQRTEAFF. Full variable domain (rest looked up from reference TRBV5-1 and TRBJ1-1): KAGVTQTPRYLIKTRGQQVTLSCSPISGHRSVSWYQQTPGQGLQFLFEYFSETQRNKGNFPGRFSGRQFSNSRSEMNVSTLELGDSALYLCASSAGQSQRTEAFFGQGTRLTVV.

In its sample, this clone was seen a few times. The chain carries TRBV10-3 and TRBJ2-5; TRBD1 aligns across 7 bases. Gene TRBJ2-7 matches the end of the DNA better, so the J call may be wrong. The V gene's germline CDR1 is ENHRY and CDR2 SYGVKD. This CDR3 contains 14 residues. CDR3 amino acids: CAISEGTAIYEQYF. DNA of the CDR3: TGTGCCATCAGTGAGGGGACAGCGATCTACGAGCAGTACTTC.

This clone was observed a few times. The rearrangement uses TRBV18 and TRBJ2-3; D uncertain. The germline gives CDR1 KGHSH, CDR2 LQKENI. This CDR3 contains 17 residues. With 0 bases removed from V and 2 bases from J, the gap between germline ends came to 15 bases. CDR3 protein: CASSPPVSLQSTDTQYF. The CDR3 DNA reads TGTGCCAGCTCACCACCGGTGTCTCTGCAGTCCACAGATACGCAGTATTTT.

This sequence joins TRBV5-1 and TRBJ2-5, with a tentative D call TRBD1 (6 bases). The CDR3 runs to 13 residues. The germline CDR1 and CDR2 sequences are SGHRS and YFSETQ. V lost 4 bases and J 5 bases, leaving 12 bases between the germline ends. In DNA form, the CDR3 reads TGCGCCAGCAGCCCAACAGGGTGGGAGACCCAGTACTTC. Translated: CASSPTGWETQYF.